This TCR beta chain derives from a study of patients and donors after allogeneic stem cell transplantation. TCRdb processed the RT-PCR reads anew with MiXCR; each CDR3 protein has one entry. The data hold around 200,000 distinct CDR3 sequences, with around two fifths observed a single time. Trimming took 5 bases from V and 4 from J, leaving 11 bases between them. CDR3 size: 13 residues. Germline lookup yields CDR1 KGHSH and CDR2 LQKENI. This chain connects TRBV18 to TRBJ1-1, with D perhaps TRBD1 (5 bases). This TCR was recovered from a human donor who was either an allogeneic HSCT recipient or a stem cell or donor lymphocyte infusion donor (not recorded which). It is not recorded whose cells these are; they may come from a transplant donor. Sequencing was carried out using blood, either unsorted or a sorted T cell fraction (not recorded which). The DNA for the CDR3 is TGTGCCAGCTCAAAAAAGACAGCCACTGAAGCTTTCTTT. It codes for CASSKKTATEAFF.